This is a list of T cell receptor beta chains from one sample in a study of T cells after yellow fever vaccination. TCRdb ran MiXCR on the 5' RACE reads and lists one entry per CDR3 protein. The table includes over 150,000 distinct CDR3 sequences, roughly 6.2% detected once. The sequenced sample was CD4+ T cells sorted from PBMCs, obtained on the day of the first yellow fever vaccination. These receptors were collected from a man between 18 and 29 years old who received the YFV17D yellow fever vaccine. Each CDR3 is given with its conserved first and last residue. The D gene is left open where the match is weak. The listing skips clone size in some rows; elsewhere it reads once, few, many or a size class.

V	J	size	D	DNA	CDR3
TRBV7-9	TRBJ2-7	many	TRBD1	TGTGCCAGCAGCCTGACAGGGATCCACGAGCAGTACTTC	CASSLTGIHEQYF
TRBV6-5	TRBJ2-7	few	TRBD2	TGTGCCAGCAGTTACGTAGCCAGTTCTAGCGGGGTTGCCTACGAGCAGTACTTC	CASSYVASSSGVAYEQYF
TRBV6-5	TRBJ2-7	few	NA	TGTGCCAGCAGTTACCGGGGCAGTGGCGCTGATTCCTACGAGCAGTACTTC	CASSYRGSGADSYEQYF
TRBV6-5	TRBJ1-3	many	TRBD1	TGTGCCAGCAGTTACACTTTTTCCCGGACAGGTGGAAACACCATATATTTT	CASSYTFSRTGGNTIYF
TRBV11-2	TRBJ2-3	NA	NA	TGTGCCAGCAGCTTAGCGGGACACAATATAGATACGCAGTATTTT	CASSLAGHNIDTQYF
TRBV29-1	TRBJ2-1	many	NA	TGCAGCGCTTCCCCCGCCAGCTACAATGAGCAGTTCTTC	CSASPASYNEQFF
TRBV6-2/TRBV6-3	TRBJ1-6	many	TRBD1	TGTGCCAGCAGTTACTGGACAGGAGGGGATTCACCCCTCCACTTT	CASSYWTGGDSPLHF
TRBV5-6	TRBJ1-2	few	NA	TGTGCCAGCAGTGGGGCTAACTATGGCTACACCTTC	CASSGANYGYTF
TRBV27	TRBJ2-7	many	NA	TGTGCCAGCAGCAAAGTGGAGGGGTACGAGCAGTACTTC	CASSKVEGYEQYF
TRBV10-3	TRBJ1-4	many	TRBD1	TGTGCCATCAGCGGACAGGGAGAGGAAAAACTGTTTTTT	CAISGQGEEKLFF
TRBV7-6	TRBJ1-6	many	TRBD1	TGTGCCACAACACCCTCGACAGGGGGTGGGACAATCCTCCACTTT	CATTPSTGGGTILHF
TRBV3-1	TRBJ2-7	NA	NA	TGTGCCAGCAGCTACAGGGTCCTCTACGAGCAGTACTTC	CASSYRVLYEQYF
TRBV4-2	TRBJ2-5	few	NA	TGTGCCAGCAGCCAACCCGGACAGACACGCCTGGAGACCCAGTACTTC	CASSQPGQTRLETQYF
TRBV12-3/TRBV12-4	TRBJ2-7	many	NA	TGTGCCAGCAGTTTGGGGGGGGCCCTCTCCTACGAGCAGTACTTC	CASSLGGALSYEQYF
TRBV18	TRBJ2-5	few	TRBD1	TGTGCCAGCTCAGAAGGGGGCCGAGAGACCCAGTACTTC	CASSEGGRETQYF
TRBV12-3/TRBV12-4	TRBJ1-6	many	TRBD1	TGTGCCAGCAAGAGAGGACAGGGAGGAAATTCACCCCTCCACTTT	CASKRGQGGNSPLHF
TRBV27	TRBJ2-7	many	NA	TGTGCCAGCAGTTTATACGAGCAGTACTTC	CASSLYEQYF
TRBV27	TRBJ2-5	NA	NA	TGTGCCAGCAGTTCCTCGGGCAGGGGCCCACAAGAGACCCAGTACTTC	CASSSSGRGPQETQYF
TRBV7-2	TRBJ2-7	many	NA	TGTGCCAGCAGCTCGTACGCAGGGAGGGAGCAGTACTTC	CASSSYAGREQYF
TRBV12-3/TRBV12-4	TRBJ1-6	many	NA	TGTGCCAGCAGTTTAGCGCAAGAATCACCCCTCCACTTT	CASSLAQESPLHF
TRBV5-1	TRBJ2-5	NA	NA	TGCGCCAGCAGCCGACTGACTGGTAACCAAGAGACCCAGTACTTC	CASSRLTGNQETQYF
TRBV15	TRBJ2-7	many	TRBD2	TGTGCCACCAGCAGAGATCGGGGAGGGCCCGAGCAGTACTTC	CATSRDRGGPEQYF
TRBV5-1	TRBJ2-1	many	NA	TGCGCCAGCAGCTTGACCCCATCCAACTCCCTTTATGAGCAGTTCTTC	CASSLTPSNSLYEQFF
TRBV18	TRBJ2-1	NA	NA	TGTGCCAGCTCACTCTTACCCCAGGTTGGGGACTCGGGTGGCCGGAACAATGAGCAGTTCTTC	CASSLLPQVGDSGGRNNEQFF
TRBV5-1	TRBJ2-1	few	NA	TGCGCCAGCAGCTTGAAGTTACGAACGGAATCCTACAATGAGCAGTTCTTC	CASSLKLRTESYNEQFF
TRBV19	TRBJ2-7	NA	NA	TGTGCCAGTAGTATCGATCTTAGGGCTGGGACACCCTACGAGCAGTACTTC	CASSIDLRAGTPYEQYF
TRBV20-1	TRBJ2-2	NA	NA	TGCAGTGCTAGAGCGGCGGTCGGGGAGCTGTTTTTT	CSARAAVGELFF
TRBV11-2	TRBJ2-3	few	NA	TGTGCCAGCATAGGAAGCGTCCCCAAGAGGGATACGCAGTATTTT	CASIGSVPKRDTQYF
TRBV4-1	TRBJ2-3	many	NA	TGCGCCAGCAGCCGGATCGCCGATACGCAGTATTTT	CASSRIADTQYF
TRBV7-8	TRBJ2-5	few	TRBD2	TGTGCCAGCAGCTTAGGAGGGCGGGGGGGCCCGGAGACCCAGTACTTC	CASSLGGRGGPETQYF
TRBV12-3/TRBV12-4	TRBJ1-3	few	TRBD1	TGTGCCAGCACCCAGGGGGTTTCTGGAAACACCATATATTTT	CASTQGVSGNTIYF
TRBV11-2	TRBJ2-1	NA	NA	TGTGCCAGCAGCCCGTCGTGGCAGGAGCAGTTCTTC	CASSPSWQEQFF
TRBV24-1	TRBJ2-1	many	NA	TGTGCCACCAGTGACTGGGACCGCGATGAGCAGTTCTTC	CATSDWDRDEQFF
TRBV4-1	TRBJ2-4	many	TRBD1	TGCGCCAGCAGCCTCGACCAGGGGGATTCCAAAAACATTCAGTACTTC	CASSLDQGDSKNIQYF
TRBV7-9	TRBJ2-5	many	NA	TGTGCCAGCAGCTCGGGTAATCAAGAGACCCAGTACTTC	CASSSGNQETQYF
TRBV11-1	TRBJ2-2	NA	TRBD1	TGTGCCAGCAGCTTTAGGTGGGACAGTCTAAGTAACACCGGGGAGCTGTTTTTT	CASSFRWDSLSNTGELFF
TRBV6-6	TRBJ1-2	many	NA	TGTGCCAGCAGTTTACAGGAAAACTATGGCTACACCTTC	CASSLQENYGYTF
TRBV5-1	TRBJ2-7	few	NA	TGCGCCAGCAGCCCGTACAGTCCCCGGCGGCGCTACGAGCAGTACTTC	CASSPYSPRRRYEQYF
TRBV4-3	TRBJ2-6	few	TRBD2	TGCGCCAGCAGCCAAGATCTTTTCGTGCGGGGGGCTGGGGCCAACGTCCTGACTTTC	CASSQDLFVRGAGANVLTF
TRBV21-1	TRBJ1-5	many	NA	TGTGCCAGCAGATGGCGGGTGGGCAAACCCGAAAAAAATCAGCCCCAGCATTTT	CASRWRVGKPEKNQPQHF
TRBV7-9	TRBJ2-5	many	TRBD2	TGTGCCAGCAGCCCCCTGGGACTAGCGGGGCGTGAGACCCAGTACTTC	CASSPLGLAGRETQYF
TRBV6-1	TRBJ2-3	many	NA	TGTGCCAGCAGCGGGGTTGGGGGGGCTTTGGCAGATACGCAGTATTTT	CASSGVGGALADTQYF
TRBV7-2	TRBJ1-1	NA	NA	TGTGCCAGCAGGACAGACTTAGGGACTGAAGCTTTCTTT	CASRTDLGTEAFF
TRBV12-3/TRBV12-4	TRBJ1-1	NA	TRBD1	TGTGCCAGCAGCCCGGACAGGAGGAACACTGAAGCTTTCTTT	CASSPDRRNTEAFF
TRBV6-5	TRBJ2-6	few	NA	TGTGCCAGCAGTTCTACAGGTTCCGGGGCCAACGTCCTGACTTTC	CASSSTGSGANVLTF
TRBV5-5	TRBJ1-2	few	NA	TGTGCCAGCAGCTTTGCGGGGGATTATGGCTACACCTTC	CASSFAGDYGYTF
TRBV2	TRBJ2-1	few	TRBD2	TGTGCCAGCAGTATAGGACTAGCGGGGGGCCAGTACAATGAGCAGTTCTTC	CASSIGLAGGQYNEQFF
TRBV5-5	TRBJ2-3	few	NA	TGTGCCAGCAGCTTGGGGGCCGGGGGGCTCACAGATACGCAGTATTTT	CASSLGAGGLTDTQYF
TRBV10-3	TRBJ1-5	many	NA	TGTGCCATCAGTGCGGGGGTGTCGGGTCAGCCCCAGCATTTT	CAISAGVSGQPQHF
TRBV20-1	TRBJ2-1	few	TRBD1	TGCAGTGTTTCGCTTGGGGGGACAGGGGACGACAATGAGCAGTTCTTC	CSVSLGGTGDDNEQFF
TRBV5-1	TRBJ1-1	many	TRBD1	TGTGCCAGCAGTTTTACAGGGGGCACTGAAGCTTTCTTT	CASSFTGGTEAFF
TRBV10-2	TRBJ2-7	few	TRBD2	TGCGCCAGCAAAAGACTAGCGGGGGGGTTTGAGCAGTACTTC	CASKRLAGGFEQYF
TRBV4-1	TRBJ2-5	few	NA	TGCGCCAGCAGCCAAGTTAGGCGGGAGACCCAGTACTTC	CASSQVRRETQYF